This TCR beta chain is drawn from a study of blood T cells in healthy people across ages. Study-level points and caveats: As age increased, TCR beta diversity per million T cells fell in a roughly linear fashion. Those diversity estimates obtained from one million T cells were thought to be underestimates. TCR beta diversity tracked closely with naive T cell percentage.

Isolation recovered at least 6.5 million PBMCs from every sample. A remark on this clonotype: Its antigen is undetermined.

The length of the CDR3 is 12 residues. V lost 5 bases and J lost 9, with 11 bases in between. Germline loops: CDR1 SGHTA, CDR2 FQGNSA. Combining a sample-barcoded 5' primer with a J-beta primer mix, a second PCR ran for roughly 6 to 12 cycles. MiXCR, applied by TCRdb to the 5' RACE reads, yields one record per CDR3 protein. Among hundreds of thousands of distinct CDR3 sequences listed, 58% were seen once. The sequence came from a young man in good health. The V and J genes are TRBV7-2 and TRBJ2-1; D ambiguous. Sample: blood. This CDR3 reads CASSRDGGEQFF. CDR3 bases: TGTGCCAGCAGCCGAGACGGCGGTGAGCAGTTCTTC.